The clone carrying this T cell receptor (beta chain) was counted between two and nine times. Its target is not known. One entry per CDR3 protein, called by TCRdb with MiXCR from the 5' RACE reads. The sample shows roughly 520,000 distinct CDR3 sequences, roughly 22% of them seen only once. The source of the sample is a study of T cells after yellow fever vaccination. Germline V CDR1 and CDR2: MNHEY, SVGAGI. The ends were cut back, 4 bases at V and 5 bases at J, with 11 bases in the middle. CDR3 length equals 13 residues. General study results and limits: Although most clonotypes did not, a small share appeared in both CD4 and CD8 compartments.

V and J are TRBV6-5 and TRBJ2-5; D is unclear. The clonotype originates from a man between 18 and 29 years old who received the YFV17D yellow fever vaccine. This material consisted of PBMCs, taken 21 days after the first yellow fever vaccination. CDR3 region: CASSSNGQETQYF. Written as DNA, the CDR3 is TGTGCCAGCAGTTCCAACGGTCAGGAGACCCAGTACTTC.